The present entry profiles one T cell receptor (beta chain) with its context. Its specificity is unknown. The entry originates in a study of immune evolution from preneoplasia to lung adenocarcinoma. Study-wide results and caveats: Later-stage lesions appeared to have more T cells, more diversity, less clonality.

Measured with immunoSEQ multiplex PCR; TCRdb has only the in-frame clones, and not every one. The sample lists under 9,500 clones; 70% to 80% were seen once. CDR1 is SGHRS, CDR2 YFSETQ, per germline. V shed 3 bases, J shed 7 bases, and the junction held 9 bases outside the gene matches. The CDR3 extends over 14 amino acids. The sample taken for sequencing was FFPE minimally invasive lung adenocarcinoma tissue. The gene calls are TRBV5-1 and TRBJ1-1; TRBD1 matches 7 bases. The source is a person between 65 and 79 years old with lung adenocarcinoma. CDR3 residues: CASSSDRTGREAFF. In DNA, the CDR3 is TGCGCCAGCAGCTCCGACCGGACAGGCCGTGAAGCTTTCTTT.